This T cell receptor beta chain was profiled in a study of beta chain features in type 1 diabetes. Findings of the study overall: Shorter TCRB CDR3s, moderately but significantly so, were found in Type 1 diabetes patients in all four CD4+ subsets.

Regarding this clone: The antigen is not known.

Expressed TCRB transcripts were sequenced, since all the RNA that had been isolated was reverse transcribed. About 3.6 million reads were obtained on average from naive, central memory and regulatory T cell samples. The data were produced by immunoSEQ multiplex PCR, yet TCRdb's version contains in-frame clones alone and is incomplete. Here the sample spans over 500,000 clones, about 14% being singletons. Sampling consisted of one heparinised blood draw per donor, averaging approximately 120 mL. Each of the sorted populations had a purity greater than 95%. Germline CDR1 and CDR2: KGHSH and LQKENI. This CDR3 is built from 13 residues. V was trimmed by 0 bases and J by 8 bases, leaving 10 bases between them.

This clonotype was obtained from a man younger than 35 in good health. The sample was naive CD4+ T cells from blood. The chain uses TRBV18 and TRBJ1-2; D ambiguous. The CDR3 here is CASSPPQLEGYTF. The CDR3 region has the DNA TGTGCCAGCTCACCACCACAACTAGAGGGCTACACCTTC.